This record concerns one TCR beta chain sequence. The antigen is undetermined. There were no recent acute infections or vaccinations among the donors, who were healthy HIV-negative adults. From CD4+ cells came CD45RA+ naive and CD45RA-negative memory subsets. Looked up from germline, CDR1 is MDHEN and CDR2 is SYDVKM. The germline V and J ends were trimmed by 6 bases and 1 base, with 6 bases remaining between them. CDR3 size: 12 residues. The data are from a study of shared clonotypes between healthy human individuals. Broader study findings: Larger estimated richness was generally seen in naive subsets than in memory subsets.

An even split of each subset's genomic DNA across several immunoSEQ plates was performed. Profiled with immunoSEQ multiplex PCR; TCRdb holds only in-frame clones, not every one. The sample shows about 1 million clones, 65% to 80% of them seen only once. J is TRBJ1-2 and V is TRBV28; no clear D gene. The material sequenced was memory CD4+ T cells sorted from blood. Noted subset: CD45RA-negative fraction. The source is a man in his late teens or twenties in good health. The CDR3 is CASRPYNYGYTF. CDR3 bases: TGTGCCAGCAGGCCGTATAACTATGGCTACACCTTC.